One and the same sample provided the 28 T cell receptor beta chains below, sequenced in a study of post-analysis software for immune sequencing data. Study-wide results and caveats: Among roughly five TRBV segments more frequent in patients than controls were TRBV5-6, TRBV5-1 and TRBV20-1.

These TCRs' antigens remain unknown. TCR beta cDNA libraries had unique molecular identifiers. In TCRdb, the PCR reads were re-called with MiXCR into one record per CDR3 protein. The table has around 500,000 distinct CDR3 sequences, approximately 34% seen once; the top ten hold roughly 6%. The sequencing input was blood. The receptors stem from a girl younger than 18 with multiple sclerosis.

This clonotype has a handful of counts. The chain couples TRBV15 to TRBJ2-3; 9 nucleotides align to TRBD2. The V and J ends lost 0 bases and 5 bases, in that order; junction bases with no gene match: 6. Per germline, CDR1 LNHNV and CDR2 YYDKDF (reference sequence). The CDR3 is 16 amino acids. CDR3 bases: TGTGCCACCAGCAGAGAGGGCGGTAGCGGGGGAGATACGCAGTATTTT. Encoded protein: CATSREGGSGGDTQYF.

The CDR3 protein is CSAPVGAHYNEQFF. The CDR3 DNA sequence: TGCAGTGCTCCGGTGGGGGCCCATTACAATGAGCAGTTCTTC. The gene calls are TRBV20-1 and TRBJ2-1, with D tentatively TRBD1 (6 bases). The CDR3 totals 14 residues. CDR1 is DFQATT and CDR2 is SNEGSKA in the germline V gene (reference sequence). Deletions cut 5 bases from V and 4 bases from J, with 15 bases between.

This rearrangement joins TRBV29-1 to TRBJ2-4; possibly TRBD2 for D (6 bases). The ends were cut back, 7 bases at V and 1 base at J, with 14 bases in the middle. This CDR3 has 14 residues. Looked up from germline, CDR1 is SQVTM and CDR2 is ANQGSEA. The chain's CDR3 is CSAGEQWAKNIQYF. The CDR3 coding sequence is TGCAGCGCGGGGGAGCAGTGGGCCAAAAACATTCAGTACTTC.

This chain connects TRBV12-3 or TRBV12-4 to TRBJ2-3; unclear D gene. Trimming removed 5 bases from V and 4 bases from J, with 16 bases in between. This CDR3 comprises 15 residues. The DNA of the CDR3 is TGTGCCAGCAGTCGGACGCAAGTGAGCGCAGATACGCAGTATTTT. This encodes CASSRTQVSADTQYF.

This chain joins TRBV20-1 and TRBJ2-1, with 8 bases matching TRBD2. In germline, CDR1 is DFQATT, CDR2 SNEGSKA (reference sequence). V lost 0 bases and J lost 9; bases outside the gene matches: 13. The CDR3 runs to 16 residues. In DNA, the CDR3 is TGCAGTGCTAGAGATCAGGCTGGCGGGGGGTTTGTTGAGCAGTTCTTC. This encodes CSARDQAGGGFVEQFF.

In this sample, this clonotype turned up a few times. The J gene is TRBJ1-6, the V gene TRBV6-5; D might be TRBD1 (5 bases). V lost 0 bases, J lost 1 base, and 13 bases lay in between. This CDR3 contains 18 residues. Looked up from germline, CDR1 is MNHEY and CDR2 is SVGAGI. The CDR3 DNA reads as TGTGCCAGCAGTTACTCGAGGCAGGGAATATCCTATAATTCACCCCTCCACTTT. Protein: CASSYSRQGISYNSPLHF.

This clonotype was observed a handful of times. The genes are TRBV3-1 and TRBJ1-2, with D tentatively TRBD1 (5 bases). Germline V CDR1 and CDR2: LGHDT, YNNKEL (reference sequence). Deletions cut 2 bases from V and 0 bases from J, with 22 bases between. The CDR3 extends over 19 amino acids. CDR3 residues: CASSQHPETGWGANYGYTF. The CDR3 bases are TGTGCCAGCAGCCAACACCCGGAAACAGGATGGGGCGCTAACTATGGCTACACCTTC. The whole variable domain, filled in from reference TRBV3-1 and TRBJ1-2, reads DTAVSQTPKYLVTQMGNDKSIKCEQNLGHDTMYWYKQDSKKFLKIMFSYNNKELIINETVPNRFSPKSPDKAHLNLHINSLELGDSAVYFCASSQHPETGWGANYGYTFGSGTRLTVV.

This chain connects TRBV27 to TRBJ1-1; D might be TRBD1 (6 bases). The CDR3 is made up of 15 amino acids. Per germline, CDR1 MNHEY and CDR2 SMNVEV (reference sequence). The V end lost 6 bases, the J end lost 2 bases, and 16 bases lay between the germline ends. DNA for the CDR3: TGTGCCAGCAGCCTAGACTGGACAGTAAACACTGAAGCTTTCTTT. Its translation is CASSLDWTVNTEAFF.

There are a few counts of this clonotype. This sequence joins TRBV7-3 and TRBJ1-1, with D unclear. V lost 2 bases, J lost 2 bases, and 12 bases lay in between. The CDR3 has 15 amino acids. The germline V gene encodes CDR1 SGHTA and CDR2 FQGTGA. This CDR3 reads CASSLRGGFNTEAFF. The CDR3 nucleotides are TGTGCCAGCAGCTTACGAGGAGGGTTTAACACTGAAGCTTTCTTT.

Only a few counts were recorded for this clonotype. Written as DNA, the CDR3 is TGTGCCAGCAGAGATACCAAGAACTATGGCTACACCTTC. It encodes CASRDTKNYGYTF. The chain carries TRBV6-5 and TRBJ1-2; D is unclear. The V gene lost 6 bases and the J gene lost 2 bases, with 10 bases spanning the gap. The CDR3 extends over 13 amino acids. Germline-derived CDR1 and CDR2 are MNHEY and SVGAGI.

This clonotype was found a few times. The CDR3 DNA reads as TGTGCCAGCAGCTGGACAGGGCTGGCCTACGAGCAGTACTTC. Amino acid sequence: CASSWTGLAYEQYF. The rearrangement links TRBV7-8 to TRBJ2-7; 8 nucleotides line up with TRBD1. From germline, CDR1 is SGHVS and CDR2 FQNEAQ. V lost 4 bases, J lost 2 bases, and 4 bases stayed unmatched. The CDR3 consists of 14 residues.

This clonotype was counted a few times. The chain joins TRBV6-5 to TRBJ1-6; the D is unclear. Germline-derived CDR1 and CDR2 are MNHEY and SVGAGI. Trimming took 2 bases from V and 7 from J, leaving 9 bases between them. This CDR3 has 14 amino acids. The CDR3 protein is CASSYGSGNSPLHF. The CDR3, as DNA: TGTGCCAGCAGTTACGGGTCGGGCAATTCACCCCTCCACTTT.

With respect to this clonotype: One end of the junction does not line up with germline, which may come from a read error. This sequence joins TRBV6-5 and TRBJ2-1, with 8 positions matching TRBD2. Germline V gene lookup returns CDR1 MNHEY and CDR2 SVGAGI. The CDR3 has 15 amino acids. CDR3 sequence: CTSSSVAGLPNEQFF. Here the CDR3 DNA reads TGTACCAGCAGTTCAGTAGCGGGGTTGCCCAATGAGCAGTTCTTC.

V usage is TRBV12-3 or TRBV12-4 and J usage is TRBJ1-2; D is undetermined. The CDR3 totals 14 residues. Trimming took 10 bases from V and 2 from J, leaving 17 bases between them. CDR3 amino acids: CATLRIGRNYGYTF. CDR3 bases: TGTGCCACATTACGGATCGGGCGGAACTATGGCTACACCTTC.

J is TRBJ2-5 and V is TRBV20-1; 7 bases map to TRBD1. This CDR3 has 12 amino acids. Germline V CDR1 and CDR2: DFQATT, SNEGSKA (reference sequence). Unmatched junction bases numbered 2, after V lost 4 bases and J lost 3 bases. The CDR3, as DNA: TGCAGTGCTACCGACAGGGAAGAGACCCAGTACTTC. Amino acids: CSATDREETQYF.

The chain couples TRBV9 to TRBJ1-2; 8 bases align to TRBD1. The J segment lost 4 bases and the V segment lost 3 bases, leaving 8 bases of the junction unmatched. The CDR3 is 15 residues long. The germline gives CDR1 SGDLS, CDR2 YYNGEE. CDR3 protein: CASSAPLTGGYGYTF. The CDR3 DNA sequence: TGTGCCAGCAGCGCACCCTTAACAGGGGGCTATGGCTACACCTTC.

This chain connects TRBV11-2 to TRBJ1-1; the D gene is possibly TRBD1 (6 bases). CDR1 and CDR2 from the germline V gene are SGHAT and FQNNGV. V was clipped by 5 bases and J by 7 bases, with 11 bases between them. There are 12 residues in the CDR3. CDR3 bases: TGTGCCAGCAGCCTCGGGACATTTGAAGCTTTCTTT. It translates to CASSLGTFEAFF.

This clonotype appeared many times. The rearrangement joins TRBV4-2 to TRBJ2-7; TRBD2 aligns across 8 bases. This CDR3 is built from 13 residues. Per the germline V gene, CDR1 is LGHNA and CDR2 is YNFKEQ. Trimming at V came to 1 base and at J to 6 bases, leaving 2 bases not matched to a gene. DNA of the CDR3: TGTGCCAGCAGCCAAGCGGGAGGGTCCGAGCAGTACTTC. Protein product: CASSQAGGSEQYF.

The chain employs TRBV5-5 and TRBJ1-5; 8 bases are shared with TRBD1. Germline CDR1 is SGHKS and CDR2 is YYEKEE (reference sequence). V lost 0 bases and J lost 6; bases outside the gene matches: 2. This CDR3 region has 14 residues. DNA for the CDR3: TGTGCCAGCAGCTTGGGGACAGGGCTTCAGCCCCAGCATTTT. It is translated as CASSLGTGLQPQHF.

The chain joins TRBV5-1 to TRBJ2-5, with D hard to call. This CDR3 comprises 11 residues. The V end lost 7 bases, the J end lost 1 base, and 5 bases lay between the germline ends. Germline loops: CDR1 SGHRS, CDR2 YFSETQ. The CDR3 protein is CASQLQETQYF. CDR3 DNA sequence: TGCGCCAGCCAGCTCCAAGAGACCCAGTACTTC.

The V and J genes are TRBV6-1 and TRBJ2-1, with D perhaps TRBD2 (6 bases). CDR1 is MNHNS, CDR2 SASEGT, per germline. This CDR3 spans 14 amino acids. V was trimmed by 1 base and J by 5 bases, leaving 9 bases between them. The CDR3 sequence is CASSEVGGHNEQFF. The CDR3 DNA sequence: TGTGCCAGCAGTGAAGTTGGAGGGCACAATGAGCAGTTCTTC.

This clonotype turned up a few times. The chain has TRBV11-2 and TRBJ2-7; D not certain. Germline V CDR1 and CDR2: SGHAT, FQNNGV. CDR3 length: 11 amino acids. The V end was cut by 5 bases, the J end by 3 bases, with 5 bases between. The DNA of the CDR3 is TGTGCCAGCAGCATCCACTACGAGCAGTACTTC. Translating gives CASSIHYEQYF.

This clonotype was seen just once. The chain recombines TRBV3-1 with TRBJ2-7; TRBD2 matches at 8 bases. The CDR3 consists of 15 residues. The V gene's germline CDR1 is LGHDT and CDR2 YNNKEL (reference sequence). With V trimmed by 4 bases and J by 7 bases, 12 bases remained unmatched. CDR3 in amino acids: CASSLTSVMVDEQYF. CDR3 nucleotides: TGTGCCAGCAGCCTGACTAGCGTCATGGTTGATGAGCAGTACTTC.

The V and J genes are TRBV20-1 and TRBJ1-2, with a weak D call TRBD1 (6 bases). In germline, CDR1 is DFQATT, CDR2 SNEGSKA (reference sequence). The CDR3 length is 15 residues. V was trimmed by 0 bases and J by 0 bases, leaving 11 bases between them. For the CDR3, the DNA is TGCAGTGCTAGAGATATGGCAGGGGCTAACTATGGCTACACCTTC. It encodes CSARDMAGANYGYTF.

This clonotype has ten or more counts. V is TRBV5-1 and J is TRBJ2-7; D gene ambiguous. V lost 2 bases and J 2 bases, leaving 8 bases between the germline ends. The length of the CDR3 is 13 residues. CDR1 is SGHRS, CDR2 YFSETQ, per germline. Written as DNA, the CDR3 is TGCGCCAGCAGCTTATCCCAGGCCTACGAGCAGTACTTC. Translated, it gives CASSLSQAYEQYF.

This chain connects TRBV20-1 to TRBJ2-1; a possible D gene is TRBD1 (6 bases). The V gene's germline CDR1 is DFQATT and CDR2 SNEGSKA (reference sequence). Trimming stripped 6 bases from V and 9 bases from J, with 15 bases between. There are 12 residues in the CDR3. In nucleotides, the CDR3 is TGCAGTGCCCCCAGGACAGTAAGTGAGCAGTTCTTC. It encodes CSAPRTVSEQFF.

In its sample, this clonotype was seen many times. The genes are TRBV9 and TRBJ2-7; D is uncertain. Germline assignment: CDR1 SGDLS and CDR2 YYNGEE. The length of the CDR3 is 13 residues. V was clipped by 2 bases and J by 1 base, with 7 bases between them. The CDR3 is CASSVGSSYEQYF. Here the CDR3 DNA reads TGTGCCAGCAGCGTTGGATCATCCTACGAGCAGTACTTC. Full variable domain (missing parts from reference TRBV9 and TRBJ2-7): DSGVTQTPKHLITATGQRVTLRCSPRSGDLSVYWYQQSLDQGLQFLIQYYNGEERAKGNILERFSAQQFPDLHSELNLSSLELGDSALYFCASSVGSSYEQYFGPGTRLTVT.

The rearrangement links TRBV20-1 to TRBJ2-7; possible D gene TRBD2, 5 bases. The germline V gene encodes CDR1 DFQATT and CDR2 SNEGSKA (reference sequence). The CDR3 runs 13 residues. The CDR3 sequence is CNAISAESYEQYF. Written as DNA, the CDR3 is TGCAATGCCATTAGCGCGGAATCCTACGAGCAGTACTTC.